The TCR beta chain under discussion was sequenced for a study of T cell responses to AZD1222 COVID-19 vaccine. The CDR3 is made up of 14 amino acids. Second-dose intervals near 4 or 12 weeks were combined. Clones were sequenced by immunoSEQ multiplex PCR, and TCRdb holds only the in-frame ones, with some missing. This table holds some 81,000 clones, 85% to 95% found once. The sequence came from an adult who received the AZD1222 COVID-19 vaccine. V and J are TRBV21-1 and TRBJ1-4. TRBV21-1 is tagged as a pseudogene. The source material was peripheral blood, sampled 28 days after the second AZD1222 dose. CDR3 nucleotide sequence: TGTGCCGGCGGGGGGGCAGGGACTAATGAAAAACTGTTTTTT. Its translation: CAGGGAGTNEKLFF.